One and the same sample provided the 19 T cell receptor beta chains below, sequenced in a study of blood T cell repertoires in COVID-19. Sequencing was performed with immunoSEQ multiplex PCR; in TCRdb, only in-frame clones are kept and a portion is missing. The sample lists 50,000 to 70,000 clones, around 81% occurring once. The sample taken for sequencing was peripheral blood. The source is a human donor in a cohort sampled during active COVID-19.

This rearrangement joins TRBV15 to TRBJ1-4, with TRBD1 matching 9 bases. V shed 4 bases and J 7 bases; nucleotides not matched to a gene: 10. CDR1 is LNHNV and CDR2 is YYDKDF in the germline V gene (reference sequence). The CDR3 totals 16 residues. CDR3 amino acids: CATSTTRDRAGEKLFF. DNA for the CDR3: TGTGCCACCAGCACAACCCGGGACAGGGCGGGTGAAAAACTGTTTTTT.

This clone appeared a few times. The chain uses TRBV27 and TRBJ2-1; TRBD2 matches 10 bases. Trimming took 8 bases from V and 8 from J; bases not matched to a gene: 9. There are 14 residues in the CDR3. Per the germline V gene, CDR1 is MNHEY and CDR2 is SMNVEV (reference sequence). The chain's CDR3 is CASGETSGFDEQFF. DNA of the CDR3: TGTGCCAGCGGGGAGACTAGCGGGTTCGATGAGCAGTTCTTC.

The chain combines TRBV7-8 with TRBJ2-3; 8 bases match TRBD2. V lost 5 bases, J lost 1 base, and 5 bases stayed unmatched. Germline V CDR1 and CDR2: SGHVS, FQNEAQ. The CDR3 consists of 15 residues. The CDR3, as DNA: TGTGCCAGCAGCCCTATGACTAGCGGCACAGATACGCAGTATTTT. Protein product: CASSPMTSGTDTQYF.

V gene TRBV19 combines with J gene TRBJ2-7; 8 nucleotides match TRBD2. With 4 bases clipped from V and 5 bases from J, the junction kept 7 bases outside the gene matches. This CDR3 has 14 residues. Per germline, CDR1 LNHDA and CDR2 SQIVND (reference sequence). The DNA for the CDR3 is TGTGCCAGTAGTAGCGGACTAGCTAAGGACGAGCAGTACTTC. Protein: CASSSGLAKDEQYF. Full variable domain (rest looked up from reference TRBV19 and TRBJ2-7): DGGITQSPKYLFRKEGQNVTLSCEQNLNHDAMYWYRQDPGQGLRLIYYSQIVNDFQKGDIAEGYSVSREKKESFPLTVTSAQKNPTAFYLCASSSGLAKDEQYFGPGTRLTVT.

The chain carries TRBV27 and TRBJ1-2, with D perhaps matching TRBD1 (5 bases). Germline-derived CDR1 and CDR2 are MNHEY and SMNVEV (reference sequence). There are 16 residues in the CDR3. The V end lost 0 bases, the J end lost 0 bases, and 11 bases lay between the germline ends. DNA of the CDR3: TGTGCCAGCAGTTTATCCTGGCAGGGTCCTAACTATGGCTACACCTTC. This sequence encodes CASSLSWQGPNYGYTF.

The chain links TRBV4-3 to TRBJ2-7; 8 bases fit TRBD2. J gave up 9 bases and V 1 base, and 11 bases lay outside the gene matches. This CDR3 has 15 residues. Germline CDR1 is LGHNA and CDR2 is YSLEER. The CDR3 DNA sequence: TGCGCCAGCAGCCAAGGCCTAGCCGGGAGGGAGGGGCAGTACTTC. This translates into CASSQGLAGREGQYF.

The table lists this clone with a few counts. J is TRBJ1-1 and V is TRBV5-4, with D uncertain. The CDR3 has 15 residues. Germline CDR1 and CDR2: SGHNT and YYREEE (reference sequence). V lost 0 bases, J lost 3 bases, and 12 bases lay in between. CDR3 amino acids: CASSLALVQDTEAFF. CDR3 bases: TGTGCCAGCAGCTTGGCCCTTGTCCAGGACACTGAAGCTTTCTTT.

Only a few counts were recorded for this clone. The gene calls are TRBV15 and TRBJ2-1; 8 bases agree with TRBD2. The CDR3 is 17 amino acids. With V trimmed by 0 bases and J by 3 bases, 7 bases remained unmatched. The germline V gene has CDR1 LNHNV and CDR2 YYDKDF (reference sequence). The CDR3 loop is CATSREAGVYIYNEQFF. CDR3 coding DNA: TGTGCCACCAGCAGAGAAGCGGGAGTTTATATCTACAATGAGCAGTTCTTC.

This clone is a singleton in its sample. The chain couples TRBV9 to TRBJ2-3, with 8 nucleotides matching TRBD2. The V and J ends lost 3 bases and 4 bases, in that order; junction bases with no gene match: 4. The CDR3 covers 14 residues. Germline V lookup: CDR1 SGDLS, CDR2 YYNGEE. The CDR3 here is CASSAGGRADTQYF. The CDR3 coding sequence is TGTGCCAGCAGCGCGGGGGGGCGGGCAGATACGCAGTATTTT.

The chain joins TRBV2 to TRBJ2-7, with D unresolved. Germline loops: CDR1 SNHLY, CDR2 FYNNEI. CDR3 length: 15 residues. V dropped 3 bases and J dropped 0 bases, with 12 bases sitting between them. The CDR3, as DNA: TGTGCCAGCAGTGAGGCGTCAGGTTTCTCCTACGAGCAGTACTTC. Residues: CASSEASGFSYEQYF.

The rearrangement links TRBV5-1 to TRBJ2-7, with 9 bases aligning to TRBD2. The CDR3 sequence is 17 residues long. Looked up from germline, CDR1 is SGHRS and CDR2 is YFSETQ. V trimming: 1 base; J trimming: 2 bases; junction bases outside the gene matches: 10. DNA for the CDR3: TGCGCCAGCAGCTTGCAACCTGGACTAGCGCTTACCTACGAGCAGTACTTC. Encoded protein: CASSLQPGLALTYEQYF.

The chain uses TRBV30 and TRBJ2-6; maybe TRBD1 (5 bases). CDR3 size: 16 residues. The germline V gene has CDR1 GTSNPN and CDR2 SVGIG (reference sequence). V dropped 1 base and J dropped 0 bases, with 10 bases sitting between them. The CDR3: CAWSASRASGANVLTF. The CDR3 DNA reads TGTGCCTGGAGTGCCTCCAGGGCCTCTGGGGCCAACGTCCTGACTTTC.

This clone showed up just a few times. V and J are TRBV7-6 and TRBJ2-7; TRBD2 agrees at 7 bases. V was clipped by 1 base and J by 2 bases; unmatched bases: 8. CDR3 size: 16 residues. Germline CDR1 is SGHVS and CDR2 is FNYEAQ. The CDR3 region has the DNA TGTGCCAGCAGCTTAGGCGTCCTAGCGGCCACCTACGAGCAGTACTTC. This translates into CASSLGVLAATYEQYF.

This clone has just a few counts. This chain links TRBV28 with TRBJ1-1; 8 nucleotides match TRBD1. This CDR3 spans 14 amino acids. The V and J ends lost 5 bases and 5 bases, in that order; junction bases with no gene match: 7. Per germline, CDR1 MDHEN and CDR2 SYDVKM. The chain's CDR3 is CASSRTGLLTEAFF. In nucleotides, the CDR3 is TGTGCCAGCAGTAGGACAGGGTTATTAACTGAAGCTTTCTTT. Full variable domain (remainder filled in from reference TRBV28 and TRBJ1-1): DVKVTQSSRYLVKRTGEKVFLECVQDMDHENMFWYRQDPGLGLRLIYFSYDVKMKEKGDIPEGYSVSREKKERFSLILESASTNQTSMYLCASSRTGLLTEAFFGQGTRLTVV.

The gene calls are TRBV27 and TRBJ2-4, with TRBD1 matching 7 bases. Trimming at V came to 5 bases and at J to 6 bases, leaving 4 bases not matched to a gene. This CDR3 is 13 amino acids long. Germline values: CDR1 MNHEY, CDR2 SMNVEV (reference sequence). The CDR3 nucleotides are TGTGCCAGCAGTCCACGACAGGGAAACATTCAGTACTTC. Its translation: CASSPRQGNIQYF.

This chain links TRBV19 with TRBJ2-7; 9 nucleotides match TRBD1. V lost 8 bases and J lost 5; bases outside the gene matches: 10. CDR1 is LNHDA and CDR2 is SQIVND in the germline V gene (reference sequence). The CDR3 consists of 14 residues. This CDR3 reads CASSGQGGGNEQYF. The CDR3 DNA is TGTGCCAGTTCGGGACAGGGAGGGGGGAACGAGCAGTACTTC. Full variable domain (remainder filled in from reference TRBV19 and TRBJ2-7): DGGITQSPKYLFRKEGQNVTLSCEQNLNHDAMYWYRQDPGQGLRLIYYSQIVNDFQKGDIAEGYSVSREKKESFPLTVTSAQKNPTAFYLCASSGQGGGNEQYFGPGTRLTVT.

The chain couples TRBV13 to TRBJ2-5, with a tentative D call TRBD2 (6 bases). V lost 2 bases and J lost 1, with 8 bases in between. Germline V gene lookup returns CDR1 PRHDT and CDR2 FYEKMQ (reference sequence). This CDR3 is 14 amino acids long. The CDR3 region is CASSLRDFQETQYF. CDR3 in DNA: TGTGCCAGCAGCTTAAGGGACTTCCAAGAGACCCAGTACTTC.

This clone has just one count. Here the CDR3 reads CASSQRATNTEAFF. CDR3 coding DNA: TGTGCCAGCAGCCAGAGGGCCACGAACACTGAAGCTTTCTTT. This chain joins TRBV3-1 (or the pseudogene TRBV3-2) and TRBJ1-1; D remains unclear. Germline loops: CDR1 LGHDT, CDR2 YNNKEL (reference sequence). This CDR3 is 14 amino acids long. V lost 3 bases and J 1 base, leaving 9 bases between the germline ends.

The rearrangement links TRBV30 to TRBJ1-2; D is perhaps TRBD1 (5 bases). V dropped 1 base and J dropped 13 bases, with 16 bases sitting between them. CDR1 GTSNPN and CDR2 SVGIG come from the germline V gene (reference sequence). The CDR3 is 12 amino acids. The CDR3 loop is CAWSASLGPGTF. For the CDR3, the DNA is TGTGCCTGGAGTGCTTCGTTGGGGCCGGGCACCTTC.